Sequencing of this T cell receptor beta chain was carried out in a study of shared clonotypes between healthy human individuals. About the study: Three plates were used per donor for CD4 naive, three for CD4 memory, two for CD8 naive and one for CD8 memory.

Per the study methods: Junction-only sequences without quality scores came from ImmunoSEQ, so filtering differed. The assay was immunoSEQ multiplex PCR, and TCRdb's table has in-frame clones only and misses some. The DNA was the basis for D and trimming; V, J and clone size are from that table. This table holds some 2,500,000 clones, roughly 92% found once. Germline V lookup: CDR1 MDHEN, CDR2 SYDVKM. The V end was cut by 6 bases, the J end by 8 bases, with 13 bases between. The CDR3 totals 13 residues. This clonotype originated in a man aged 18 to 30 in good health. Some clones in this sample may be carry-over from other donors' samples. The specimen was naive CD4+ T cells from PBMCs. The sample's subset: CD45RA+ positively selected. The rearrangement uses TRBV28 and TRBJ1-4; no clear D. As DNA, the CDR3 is TGTGCCAGCAGGTCCCCCACGGCGGAAAAACTGTTTTTT. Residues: CASRSPTAEKLFF. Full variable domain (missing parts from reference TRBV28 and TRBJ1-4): DVKVTQSSRYLVKRTGEKVFLECVQDMDHENMFWYRQDPGLGLRLIYFSYDVKMKEKGDIPEGYSVSREKKERFSLILESASTNQTSMYLCASRSPTAEKLFFGSGTQLSVL.